The 7 T cell receptor beta chains reported below all come from one sample, sequenced in a study of post-analysis software for immune sequencing data. No antigen has been identified for these receptors. Unique-molecular-identifier-tagged TCR beta cDNA libraries were used. TCRdb passed the PCR reads through MiXCR, listing each CDR3 protein once. The data show about 260,000 distinct CDR3 sequences, 35% to 40% seen once. The study's findings and limits: Patients had higher frequencies than controls of roughly five TRBV segments, including TRBV5-6, TRBV5-1 and TRBV20-1.

Sequenced: blood. These receptors were collected from a girl between 5 and 17 years old with multiple sclerosis.

In DNA form, the CDR3 reads TGCAGCGTTGATGGACCTACTGAAGGCAAAAACATTCAGTACTTC. Translation: CSVDGPTEGKNIQYF. This sequence joins TRBV29-1 and TRBJ2-4; no firm D call. Germline V gene lookup returns CDR1 SQVTM and CDR2 ANQGSEA. This CDR3 spans 15 amino acids. Trimming stripped 3 bases from V and 3 bases from J, with 15 bases between.

This clonotype was seen a handful of times. This sequence joins TRBV5-1 and TRBJ2-3, with 15 bases matching TRBD2. CDR1 is SGHRS and CDR2 is YFSETQ in the germline V gene. V trimming: 3 bases; J trimming: 3 bases; junction bases outside the gene matches: 11. The CDR3 has 19 amino acids. CDR3 coding DNA: TGCGCCAGCAGCTCGGGACTAGCGGGAGGAGAGGTGGAAACAGATACGCAGTATTTT. Translated, it gives CASSSGLAGGEVETDTQYF.

This clonotype has more than one count but fewer than ten. This chain joins TRBV4-1 and TRBJ2-5, with unresolved D. The CDR3 spans 13 residues. CDR1 and CDR2 (germline): MGHRA, YSYEKL. V lost 0 bases, J lost 10 bases, and 12 bases lay in between. The CDR3 sequence is CASSQEQRSGQYF. DNA of the CDR3: TGCGCCAGCAGCCAAGAACAACGGAGTGGCCAGTACTTC.

This clonotype occurred many times. CDR3 sequence reads: CSAHSASGRGLYNEQFF. As DNA, the CDR3 is TGCAGTGCTCACTCAGCTAGCGGGAGGGGTCTCTACAATGAGCAGTTCTTC. V usage is TRBV20-1 and J usage is TRBJ2-1; 12 bases fit TRBD2. Trimming cost V 5 bases and J 3 bases; bases outside gene matches: 11. CDR1 is DFQATT, CDR2 SNEGSKA, per germline (reference sequence). The CDR3 has 17 amino acids.

This clonotype has a count of ten or more. The chain carries TRBV7-2 and TRBJ1-5; no firm D call. The CDR3 is made up of 15 amino acids. Germline V gene sequence: CDR1 SGHTA, CDR2 FQGNSA. V gave up 0 bases and J gave up 1 base, with 7 bases separating them. The CDR3 coding sequence is TGTGCCAGCAGCTTAGCGACTGGGAGCAATCAGCCCCAGCATTTT. This gives the protein CASSLATGSNQPQHF.

The chain recombines TRBV6-5 with TRBJ2-2; D is undetermined. Germline V gives CDR1 MNHEY, CDR2 SVGAGI. The V gene lost 4 bases and the J gene lost 2 bases, with 11 bases spanning the gap. This CDR3 is 15 amino acids long. This CDR3 is CASSSRVLNTGELFF. The CDR3 DNA reads TGTGCCAGCAGTTCCCGGGTCCTCAACACCGGGGAGCTGTTTTTT.

This clonotype was seen a few times. V and J are TRBV6-4 and TRBJ1-2; D is uncertain. This CDR3 comprises 13 residues. Germline V CDR1 and CDR2: MRHNA, SNTAGT. Trimming took 2 bases from V and 10 from J, leaving 14 bases between them. As DNA, the CDR3 is TGTGCCAGCAGTGACAGGGAAAACTGTGACTACACCTTC. Its translation is CASSDRENCDYTF.